The 19 T cell receptor beta chains below all came from one sample that was sequenced in a study of CXCR3-negative and CXCR3-positive naive CD8 T cells. Through 5' RACE with UMI labels, the TRB cDNA libraries were prepared. TCRdb re-called the 5' RACE reads; every CDR3 protein appears as one record, without DNA. This table lists over 20,000 distinct CDR3 sequences. Sequenced sample: naive CXCR3- CD8+ T cells from blood. Subset specified: CD45RO-CCR7+CD27+CD95- naive CD8+ T cells lacking CXCR3 (TNR3-). These receptors were obtained from a human donor in good health. Some clones in this sample may be carry-over from other donors' samples.

The chain couples TRBV24-1 to TRBJ2-3. The CDR3 totals 18 residues. Germline V gene lookup returns CDR1 KGHDR and CDR2 SFDVKD. CDR3 residues: CATRQRISTDQSTDTQYF.

This chain uses TRBV7-6 with TRBJ2-7. Germline-derived CDR1 and CDR2 are SGHVS and FNYEAQ. This CDR3 contains 14 residues. Here the CDR3 reads CASSLTLYSYEQYF.

V usage is TRBV24-1 and J usage is TRBJ2-3; TCRdb selects TRBD1, and the lack of DNA leaves this call unchecked. The CDR3 loop spans 14 amino acids. CDR1 and CDR2 from the germline V gene are KGHDR and SFDVKD. The CDR3 is CATSPGTGGDTQYF.

V and J are TRBV29-1 and TRBJ1-2. The CDR3 loop spans 11 amino acids. Germline V lookup: CDR1 SQVTM, CDR2 ANQGSEA. CDR3 loop: CSVRGNYGYTF.

This chain joins TRBV28 and TRBJ2-3. This CDR3 is built from 15 residues. CDR1 is MDHEN and CDR2 is SYDVKM in the germline V gene. CDR3 protein: CASSLWSGRTDTQYF.

The chain recombines TRBV7-8 with TRBJ2-2. The germline V gene encodes CDR1 SGHVS and CDR2 FQNEAQ. The CDR3 is made up of 17 amino acids. The CDR3 loop is CASIIDNVGLNTGELFF. The whole variable domain, filled in from reference TRBV7-8 and TRBJ2-2, reads GAGVSQSPRYKVAKRGQDVALRCDPISGHVSLFWYQQALGQGPEFLTYFQNEAQLDKSGLPSDRFFAERPEGSVSTLKIQRTQQEDSAVYLCASIIDNVGLNTGELFFGEGSRLTVL.

The V gene is TRBV5-1, the J gene TRBJ2-7; TCRdb calls TRBD1, which cannot be checked without DNA. CDR1 is SGHRS and CDR2 is YFSETQ in the germline V gene. The length of the CDR3 is 14 residues. The chain's CDR3 is CASSFGGGGYEQYF.

The chain carries TRBV6-5 and TRBJ1-4; the D gene TCRdb calls, TRBD1, cannot be checked with no DNA. CDR1 and CDR2 from the germline V gene are MNHEY and SVGAGI. The CDR3 spans 14 residues. CDR3 loop: CASSSRQGWEKLFF.

The chain has TRBV7-9 and TRBJ1-3; TCRdb designates TRBD1, a call that cannot be tested without DNA. The CDR3 is 16 amino acids. From germline, CDR1 is SEHNR and CDR2 FQNEAQ (reference sequence). The CDR3 sequence is CASSPPLGVGGNTIYF.

The gene calls are TRBV28 and TRBJ2-4; as DNA is missing, the TRBD1 call by TCRdb cannot be tested. Germline assignment: CDR1 MDHEN and CDR2 SYDVKM. The CDR3 covers 14 residues. The CDR3 sequence is CASSSTPDLNIQYF.

V usage is TRBV6-2 or TRBV6-3 and J usage is TRBJ2-7. Germline CDR1 is MNHEY and CDR2 is SVGEGT. CDR3 length: 13 residues. The CDR3 loop is CASNHDDPYEQYF.

The gene calls are TRBV5-1 and TRBJ1-1; there is no DNA to check the TCRdb D call of TRBD1. Germline V gene lookup returns CDR1 SGHRS and CDR2 YFSETQ. The CDR3 is made up of 15 amino acids. The CDR3 region is CASSGPDRGSTEAFF.

V usage is TRBV7-3 and J usage is TRBJ1-1; TCRdb's D call of TRBD1 is untestable without DNA. CDR1 is SGHTA and CDR2 is FQGTGA in the germline V gene. This CDR3 has 14 amino acids. The chain's CDR3 is CASSPGTGTTEAFF.

The chain couples TRBV4-2 to TRBJ2-7; the D gene TCRdb calls, TRBD1, cannot be checked with no DNA. Germline V gene sequence: CDR1 LGHNA, CDR2 YNFKEQ. This CDR3 spans 13 amino acids. The CDR3 region is CASSQGGAYEQYF.

This chain connects TRBV6-4 to TRBJ2-2; with no DNA, the TCRdb D assignment of TRBD2 cannot be verified. The CDR3 runs to 15 residues. Germline lookup yields CDR1 MRHNA and CDR2 SNTAGT. The CDR3 loop is CASSENAGVGGELFF.

The chain employs TRBV2 and TRBJ2-1; TCRdb lists TRBD2, though no DNA is available to test this call. The CDR3 length is 12 residues. CDR1 is SNHLY and CDR2 is FYNNEI in the germline V gene. CDR3 region: CASEREANEQFF. Using reference TRBV2 and TRBJ2-1 for the parts outside the CDR3, the full variable domain is EPEVTQTPSHQVTQMGQEVILRCVPISNHLYFYWYRQILGQKVEFLVSFYNNEISEKSEIFDDQFSVERPDGSNFTLKIRSTKLEDSAMYFCASEREANEQFFGPGTRLTVL.

This chain joins TRBV7-9 and TRBJ2-2. The CDR3 spans 17 residues. Germline V gene sequence: CDR1 SEHNR, CDR2 FQNEAQ (reference sequence). The CDR3 sequence: CASSSKEETLNTGELFF.

This chain connects TRBV29-1 to TRBJ1-4; absent DNA, TCRdb's TRBD1 call cannot be checked. The CDR3 contains 11 residues. The germline CDR1 and CDR2 sequences are SQVTM and ANQGSEA. CDR3 protein: CSVRGNEKLFF.

J is TRBJ2-1 and V is TRBV29-1; TCRdb outputs TRBD2, but without DNA this stays unchecked. This CDR3 is built from 12 residues. Germline loops: CDR1 SQVTM, CDR2 ANQGSEA. CDR3 protein: CSVSGTSDEQFF.